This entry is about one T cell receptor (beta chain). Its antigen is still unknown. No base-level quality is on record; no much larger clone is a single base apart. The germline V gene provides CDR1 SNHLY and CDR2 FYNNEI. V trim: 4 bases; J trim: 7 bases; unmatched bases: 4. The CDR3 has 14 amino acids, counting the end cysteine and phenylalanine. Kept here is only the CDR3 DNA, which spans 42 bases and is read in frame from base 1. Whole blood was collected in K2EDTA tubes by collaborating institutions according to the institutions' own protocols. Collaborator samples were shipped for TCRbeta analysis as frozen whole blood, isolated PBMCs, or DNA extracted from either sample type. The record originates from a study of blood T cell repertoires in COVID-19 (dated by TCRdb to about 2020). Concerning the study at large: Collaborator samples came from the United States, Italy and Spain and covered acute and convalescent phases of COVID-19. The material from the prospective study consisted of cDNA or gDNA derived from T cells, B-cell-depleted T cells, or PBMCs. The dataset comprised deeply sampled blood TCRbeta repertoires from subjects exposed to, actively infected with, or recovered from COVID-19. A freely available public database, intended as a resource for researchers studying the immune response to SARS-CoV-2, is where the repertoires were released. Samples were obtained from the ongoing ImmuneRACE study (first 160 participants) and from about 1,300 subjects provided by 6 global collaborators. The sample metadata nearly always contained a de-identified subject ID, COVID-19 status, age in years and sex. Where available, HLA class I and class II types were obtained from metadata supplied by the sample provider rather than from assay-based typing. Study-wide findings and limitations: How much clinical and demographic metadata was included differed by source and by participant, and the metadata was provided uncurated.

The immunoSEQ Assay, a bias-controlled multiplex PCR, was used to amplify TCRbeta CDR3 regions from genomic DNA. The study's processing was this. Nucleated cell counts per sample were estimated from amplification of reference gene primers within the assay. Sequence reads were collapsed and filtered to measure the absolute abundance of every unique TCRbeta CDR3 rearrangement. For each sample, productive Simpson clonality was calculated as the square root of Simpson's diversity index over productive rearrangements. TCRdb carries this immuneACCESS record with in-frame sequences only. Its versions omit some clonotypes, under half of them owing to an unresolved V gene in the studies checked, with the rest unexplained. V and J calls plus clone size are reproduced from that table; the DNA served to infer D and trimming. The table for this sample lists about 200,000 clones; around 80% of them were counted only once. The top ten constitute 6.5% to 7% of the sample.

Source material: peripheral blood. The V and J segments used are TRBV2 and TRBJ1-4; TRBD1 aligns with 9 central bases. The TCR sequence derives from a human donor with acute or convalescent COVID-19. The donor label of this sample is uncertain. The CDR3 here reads CASSVGTGSEKLFF. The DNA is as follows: TGTGCCAGCAGTGTGGGGACAGGGTCTGAAAAACTGTTTTTT.